One sample yielded the 7 T cell receptor beta chains listed below, sequenced in a study of cytomegalovirus exposure and HLA in healthy donors. In the PCR, 60 Vbeta and 13 Jbeta primers were used. Sequencing was performed with immunoSEQ multiplex PCR; in TCRdb, only in-frame clones are kept and a portion is missing. The profile shows around 63,000 clones, around 80% of them singletons. The sequencing sample was made of PBMCs. The receptors derive from a woman between 25 and 40 years old in good health and CMV-seronegative.

The chain recombines TRBV7-9 with TRBJ1-5; D not certain. The length of the CDR3 is 14 residues. Between the trimmed V and J ends, which lost 5 bases and 0 bases, there was a span of 8 bases. Germline assignment: CDR1 SEHNR and CDR2 FQNEAQ (reference sequence). CDR3 amino acids: CASSDGVSNQPQHF. CDR3 coding DNA: TGTGCCAGCAGCGACGGGGTTAGCAATCAGCCCCAGCATTTT.

The chain is built from TRBV12-5 and TRBJ1-1, with a weak D call TRBD1 (6 bases). From germline, CDR1 is LGHNT and CDR2 FRNRAP. CDR3 size: 17 residues. Deletions cut 6 bases from V and 2 bases from J, with 22 bases between. CDR3 loop: CASGFNSGAHPNTEAFF. As DNA, the CDR3 is TGTGCTAGTGGATTCAACTCAGGGGCCCACCCTAACACTGAAGCTTTCTTT.

This clone appeared a single time. The chain recombines TRBV27 with TRBJ2-7; 9 bases fit TRBD1. V was pared by 3 bases and J by 3 bases, with 9 bases of the junction left unmatched. This CDR3 spans 16 amino acids. CDR1 and CDR2 (germline): MNHEY, SMNVEV (reference sequence). Here the CDR3 reads CASSLYPPDRGYEQYF. Written as DNA, the CDR3 is TGTGCCAGCAGTTTGTATCCCCCGGACAGGGGCTACGAGCAGTACTTC.

The chain links TRBV18 to TRBJ2-5; TRBD2 agrees at 8 bases. Germline V gives CDR1 KGHSH, CDR2 LQKENI. The CDR3 runs to 14 residues. The V gene end was trimmed by 6 bases and the J gene end by 5 bases; junction bases not matched to a gene: 8. CDR3 region: CASSSSGGHETQYF. The CDR3 DNA reads as TGTGCCAGCTCGTCCTCGGGGGGGCACGAGACCCAGTACTTC.

The rearrangement uses TRBV21-1 and TRBJ2-7; TRBD1 is taken as the D call from the table, unchecked against the DNA. TRBV21-1 is designated a pseudogene. The CDR3 extends over 15 amino acids. In DNA, the CDR3 is TGTGCCAGCAGCAAAGCAGGGGTCCGAGACTACGAGCAGTACTTC. As protein: CASSKAGVRDYEQYF.

The V and J genes are TRBV7-2 and TRBJ1-1; 7 nucleotides line up with TRBD1. The CDR3 loop spans 15 amino acids. The junction had 10 bases not matched to a gene; V was cut back by 5 bases and J by 4 bases. Germline V gene data show CDR1 as SGHTA and CDR2 as FQGNSA. The CDR3 DNA follows: TGTGCCAGCAGCCTAACAGACAGGGCTGGCACTGAAGCTTTCTTT. It encodes CASSLTDRAGTEAFF.

This rearrangement joins TRBV10-1 to TRBJ1-5; tentative D call: TRBD1 (5 bases). In germline, CDR1 is WNHNN, CDR2 SYGVQD (reference sequence). V was clipped by 7 bases and J by 6 bases, with 19 bases between them. The CDR3 is 15 residues long. CDR3 in DNA: TGCGCCAGCAAGAGTAAAGGGGTGGTTTGTCAGCCCCAGCATTTT. Protein sequence: CASKSKGVVCQPQHF.